Listed here are 31 T cell receptor beta chains from one sample, sequenced in a study of T cell responses to AZD1222 COVID-19 vaccine. This table comes from immunoSEQ multiplex PCR, and its TCRdb copy is limited to in-frame clones, with some not included. The table lists tens of thousands of clones, nearly 90% of them singletons, with roughly 14% in the top ten. This sample comprised peripheral blood, obtained on day 0 of AZD1222 vaccination. These receptors all come from an adult in good health.

This chain links TRBV24-1 with TRBJ2-3; 7 bases line up with TRBD2. V dropped 9 bases and J dropped 4; count of bases not matched to a gene: 12. This CDR3 region has 15 residues. CDR1 KGHDR and CDR2 SFDVKD come from the germline V gene. CDR3 DNA sequence: TGTGCCACCGCAGGACGGACTAGTTGGTCAGATACGCAGTATTTT. This gives the protein CATAGRTSWSDTQYF.

The J gene is TRBJ2-1, the V gene TRBV4-1, with D perhaps TRBD2 (5 bases). The germline CDR1 and CDR2 sequences are MGHRA and YSYEKL. The CDR3 contains 15 residues. With 3 bases removed from V and 7 bases from J, the gap between germline ends came to 16 bases. CDR3 region: CASSQGWTAGNEQFF. The DNA of the CDR3 is TGCGCCAGCAGCCAGGGGTGGACCGCGGGTAATGAGCAGTTCTTC.

The chain carries TRBV30 and TRBJ2-5, with 7 bases lining up with TRBD2. Germline CDR1 is GTSNPN and CDR2 is SVGIG (reference sequence). The CDR3 is 14 amino acids. Trimming at V came to 6 bases and at J to 4 bases, leaving 11 bases not matched to a gene. CDR3 sequence (DNA): TGTGCCTGCAGACCGGGGGGATCTGCAGAGACCCAGTACTTC. Its protein product is CACRPGGSAETQYF.

The rearrangement links TRBV29-1 to TRBJ1-1; D remains ambiguous. The CDR3 is 12 amino acids. The germline V gene has CDR1 SQVTM and CDR2 ANQGSEA. Trimming took 4 bases from V and 2 from J, leaving 8 bases between them. CDR3 protein: CSVASGNTEAFF. CDR3 nucleotides: TGCAGCGTTGCTTCGGGAAACACTGAAGCTTTCTTT.

V is TRBV28 and J is TRBJ2-1; TRBD1 matches at 9 bases. Trimming cost V 6 bases and J 8 bases; bases outside gene matches: 11. The CDR3 totals 15 residues. The germline CDR1 and CDR2 sequences are MDHEN and SYDVKM. The CDR3 here is CASRRQGGWADEQFF. The CDR3 DNA reads TGTGCCAGCAGGCGACAGGGGGGGTGGGCGGATGAGCAGTTCTTC. Filled out from reference TRBV28 and TRBJ2-1, the complete variable domain reads DVKVTQSSRYLVKRTGEKVFLECVQDMDHENMFWYRQDPGLGLRLIYFSYDVKMKEKGDIPEGYSVSREKKERFSLILESASTNQTSMYLCASRRQGGWADEQFFGPGTRLTVL.

The chain is built from TRBV5-1 and TRBJ2-2; D not resolved. Germline CDR1 and CDR2: SGHRS and YFSETQ. Trimming removed 0 bases at V and 2 bases at J, with 8 bases between. CDR3 length equals 15 residues. As DNA, the CDR3 is TGCGCCAGCAGCTTGGGAGATGTCAACACCGGGGAGCTGTTTTTT. Translating gives CASSLGDVNTGELFF. Supplemented by reference TRBV5-1 and TRBJ2-2, the full variable domain reads KAGVTQTPRYLIKTRGQQVTLSCSPISGHRSVSWYQQTPGQGLQFLFEYFSETQRNKGNFPGRFSGRQFSNSRSEMNVSTLELGDSALYLCASSLGDVNTGELFFGEGSRLTVL.

The chain combines TRBV7-9 with TRBJ1-3; D is uncertain. Between the trimmed V and J ends, which lost 3 bases and 0 bases, there was a span of 12 bases. Germline values: CDR1 SEHNR, CDR2 FQNEAQ (reference sequence). The CDR3 loop spans 16 amino acids. The CDR3 DNA reads as TGTGCCAGCAGCTTCTCGGACCGGCTCTCTGGAAACACCATATATTTT. It specifies CASSFSDRLSGNTIYF.

This clone was seen a few times. The chain joins TRBV7-9 to TRBJ1-6; 9 bases map to TRBD1. There are 17 residues in the CDR3. From germline, CDR1 is SEHNR and CDR2 FQNEAQ (reference sequence). Trimming removed 5 bases from V and 10 bases from J; junction bases left unmatched: 15. Here the CDR3 reads CASSQRQGQGVGSPLHF. DNA for the CDR3: TGTGCCAGCAGCCAGCGCCAGGGACAGGGAGTTGGCTCACCCCTCCACTTT. The full variable domain, its missing parts supplied by reference TRBV7-9 and TRBJ1-6, is DTGVSQNPRHKITKRGQNVTFRCDPISEHNRLYWYRQTLGQGPEFLTYFQNEAQLEKSRLLSDRFSAERPKGSFSTLEIQRTEQGDSAMYLCASSQRQGQGVGSPLHFGNGTRLTVT.

J is TRBJ1-3 and V is TRBV6-1; 7 bases are shared with TRBD1. The J segment lost 2 bases and the V segment lost 4 bases, leaving 8 bases of the junction unmatched. CDR1 and CDR2 (germline): MNHNS, SASEGT. There are 16 residues in the CDR3. In DNA, the CDR3 is TGTGCCAGCAGTGGGAACAGGGGCCGTCCTGGAAACACCATATATTTT. This translates into CASSGNRGRPGNTIYF.

The chain combines TRBV6-5 with TRBJ1-5, with D maybe TRBD1 (5 bases). Looked up from germline, CDR1 is MNHEY and CDR2 is SVGAGI. The CDR3 consists of 14 residues. The V end was cut by 7 bases, the J end by 7 bases, with 17 bases between. The CDR3 DNA reads TGTGCCAGCAATACGGCGGGGGGAGGGCAGCCCCAGCATTTT. Translating gives CASNTAGGGQPQHF.

The V call is TRBV5-4, the J call TRBJ1-1; D uncertain. The germline V gene encodes CDR1 SGHNT and CDR2 YYREEE (reference sequence). V was pared by 0 bases and J by 1 base, with 10 bases between. This CDR3 is 15 amino acids long. The CDR3 nucleotides are TGTGCCAGCAGCTTGGCCGGGTCCCCGAACACTGAAGCTTTCTTT. Protein sequence: CASSLAGSPNTEAFF.

The chain joins TRBV3-1 (or the pseudogene TRBV3-2) to TRBJ1-2; TRBD1 aligns across 9 bases. This CDR3 has 14 amino acids. CDR1 is LGHDT and CDR2 is YNNKEL in the germline V gene (reference sequence). V was pared by 4 bases and J by 7 bases, with 7 bases of the junction left unmatched. This CDR3 is CASSPLQGASGYTF. CDR3 bases: TGTGCCAGCAGCCCTCTACAGGGGGCATCTGGCTACACCTTC.

The rearrangement uses TRBV28 and TRBJ1-6, with D tentatively TRBD1 (5 bases). The CDR3 runs 15 residues. V was clipped by 8 bases and J by 0 bases, with 11 bases between them. CDR1 is MDHEN, CDR2 SYDVKM, per germline. CDR3 in DNA: TGTGCCAGCGGGACCTCGAGCTCCTATAATTCACCCCTCCACTTT. Amino acids: CASGTSSSYNSPLHF.

The rearrangement joins TRBV14 to TRBJ1-6; D is unresolved. Trimming pared 3 bases from V and 7 bases from J, leaving 10 bases between. This CDR3 is built from 14 residues. Germline V gene lookup returns CDR1 SGHDN and CDR2 FVKESK. The CDR3 bases are TGTGCCAGCAGCCATCCCGGAAGGAATTCACCCCTCCACTTT. This gives the protein CASSHPGRNSPLHF.

The chain combines TRBV2 with TRBJ2-1; TRBD1 matches at 7 bases. After removal of 7 bases from V and 9 bases from J, the junction contained 9 bases not matched to a gene. This CDR3 comprises 13 residues. Per the germline V gene, CDR1 is SNHLY and CDR2 is FYNNEI. DNA of the CDR3: TGTGCCAGCACGAGGGACAGATCGGGTGAGCAGTTCTTC. Its translation: CASTRDRSGEQFF.

The genes are TRBV29-1 and TRBJ1-2; TRBD1 might be the D (6 bases). The germline V and J ends were trimmed by 3 bases and 2 bases, with 10 bases remaining between them. Germline CDR1 is SQVTM and CDR2 is ANQGSEA. The CDR3 has 13 residues. The CDR3 is CSVEGAWNYGYTF. CDR3 bases: TGCAGCGTTGAGGGGGCTTGGAACTATGGCTACACCTTC.

The chain couples TRBV5-4 to TRBJ2-5; 7 bases fit TRBD2. The CDR3 has 16 residues. Germline V CDR1 and CDR2: SGHNT, YYREEE (reference sequence). After removal of 5 bases from V and 4 bases from J, the junction contained 14 bases not matched to a gene. CDR3 nucleotide sequence: TGTGCCAGCAGATACCGTACTAGCGTAGTTGCAGAGACCCAGTACTTC. Translation: CASRYRTSVVAETQYF.

The rearrangement links TRBV6-5 to TRBJ1-1, with D possibly TRBD1 on 5 matching bases. The CDR3 totals 14 residues. Germline CDR1 and CDR2: MNHEY and SVGAGI. Trimming shortened V by 5 bases and J by 3 bases, and 13 bases separated the two germline ends. The CDR3 DNA follows: TGTGCCAGCAGTAATACAGGTCGGTACACTGAAGCTTTCTTT. It codes for CASSNTGRYTEAFF.

The genes are TRBV28 and TRBJ2-7; TRBD1 aligns across 9 bases. Germline V gene sequence: CDR1 MDHEN, CDR2 SYDVKM. Germline trimming cut 6 bases from V and 1 base from J; bases unmatched to any gene: 7. The CDR3 extends over 15 amino acids. Written as DNA, the CDR3 is TGTGCCAGCAGCGAAACCGGGACAGGGTCCTACGAGCAGTACTTC. This gives the protein CASSETGTGSYEQYF.

The rearrangement uses TRBV28 and TRBJ1-5; D gene uncertain. The CDR3 spans 13 residues. The V gene's germline CDR1 is MDHEN and CDR2 SYDVKM. The V and J ends lost 10 bases and 0 bases respectively, with 10 bases between them. CDR3 coding DNA: TGTGCCACCACCGGGAATAGCAATCAGCCCCAGCATTTT. This encodes CATTGNSNQPQHF.

Concerning this clone: The same CDR3 is also encoded by other DNA sequences in this sample. The chain joins TRBV3-1 (or the pseudogene TRBV3-2) to TRBJ2-7, with TRBD1 matching over 7 bases. V shed 5 bases and J 4 bases; nucleotides not matched to a gene: 11. CDR1 LGHDT and CDR2 YNNKEL come from the germline V gene (reference sequence). This CDR3 has 15 residues. DNA for the CDR3: TGTGCCAGCAGCTTGGGGTTGGCAGGGGGATACGAGCAGTACTTC. It translates to CASSLGLAGGYEQYF.

The chain has TRBV6-5 and TRBJ1-2, with TRBD1 matching 9 bases. The germline gives CDR1 MNHEY, CDR2 SVGAGI. The junction had 5 bases not matched to a gene; V was cut back by 7 bases and J by 2 bases. The CDR3 totals 14 residues. This chain's CDR3 is CASTRGQGNYGYTF. The CDR3 DNA reads TGTGCCAGCACTAGGGGACAGGGAAACTATGGCTACACCTTC.

DNA of the CDR3: TGTGCCAGTAGTATAGTCCCCCCCGGAAACACCATATATTTT. Translating it yields CASSIVPPGNTIYF. This chain connects TRBV19 to TRBJ1-3; no definite D call. The V gene lost 1 base and the J gene lost 4 bases, with 8 bases spanning the gap. The CDR3 has 14 residues. Per germline, CDR1 LNHDA and CDR2 SQIVND (reference sequence).

The chain employs TRBV7-8 and TRBJ1-4, with 8 positions matching TRBD1. V trimming: 5 bases; J trimming: 4 bases; junction bases outside the gene matches: 9. The germline V gene encodes CDR1 SGHVS and CDR2 FQNEAQ. CDR3 size: 16 residues. The CDR3 DNA follows: TGTGCCAGCAGCACGCTAGACAGGGGCGGTAATGAAAAACTGTTTTTT. It translates to CASSTLDRGGNEKLFF.

In this sample, this clone turned up once. This chain connects TRBV7-2 to TRBJ1-5; no firm D call. The germline V and J ends were trimmed by 1 base and 0 bases, with 13 bases remaining between them. CDR3 length equals 17 residues. The germline gives CDR1 SGHTA, CDR2 FQGNSA. In DNA form, the CDR3 reads TGTGCCAGCAGCTTAGTAGGCCGGGCAGCTAGCAATCAGCCCCAGCATTTT. Encoded protein: CASSLVGRAASNQPQHF.

CDR3: CASGDRALYNSPLHF. The CDR3 region has the DNA TGTGCCAGTGGAGACAGGGCCCTTTATAATTCACCCCTCCACTTT. The rearrangement joins TRBV19 to TRBJ1-6; 7 nucleotides match TRBD1. The CDR3 extends over 15 amino acids. Germline V lookup: CDR1 LNHDA, CDR2 SQIVND (reference sequence). Losses at the gene ends were 8 bases for V and 4 bases for J; bases not matched to a gene: 8.

The chain has TRBV24-1 and TRBJ2-1; D not resolved. Germline CDR1 KGHDR, CDR2 SFDVKD. The CDR3 totals 14 residues. Trimming took 1 base from V and 10 from J, leaving 13 bases between them. Written as DNA, the CDR3 is TGTGCCACCAGTGATTTAAGTCGGCCTGACGAGCAGTTCTTC. Translating gives CATSDLSRPDEQFF.

In its sample, this clone was seen a few times. The V and J genes are TRBV19 and TRBJ1-4; unclear D gene. Germline V CDR1 and CDR2: LNHDA, SQIVND (reference sequence). CDR3 length equals 15 residues. Trimming shortened V by 4 bases and J by 0 bases, and 9 bases separated the two germline ends. CDR3 region: CASSSYKSTNEKLFF. CDR3 bases: TGTGCCAGTAGTAGCTACAAGTCAACTAATGAAAAACTGTTTTTT. Full variable domain (outside the CDR3, taken from reference TRBV19 and TRBJ1-4): DGGITQSPKYLFRKEGQNVTLSCEQNLNHDAMYWYRQDPGQGLRLIYYSQIVNDFQKGDIAEGYSVSREKKESFPLTVTSAQKNPTAFYLCASSSYKSTNEKLFFGSGTQLSVL.

The chain links TRBV6-1 to TRBJ1-2, with D unresolved. V was trimmed by 2 bases and J by 7 bases, leaving 5 bases between them. Looked up from germline, CDR1 is MNHNS and CDR2 is SASEGT. The CDR3 has 11 amino acids. CDR3 DNA sequence: TGTGCCAGCAGTGAATGGGGTGGCTACACCTTC. Protein product: CASSEWGGYTF.

This clone occurred a few times. The chain uses TRBV19 and TRBJ1-2, with a weak D call TRBD1 (5 bases). V was clipped by 3 bases and J by 5 bases, with 16 bases between them. CDR3 size: 15 residues. Per germline, CDR1 LNHDA and CDR2 SQIVND (reference sequence). CDR3 nucleotide sequence: TGTGCCAGTAGTATTTGGGGCGAGGAAGGATATGGCTACACCTTC. This sequence encodes CASSIWGEEGYGYTF.

The genes are TRBV10-3 and TRBJ2-7; no clear D gene. The germline V gene encodes CDR1 ENHRY and CDR2 SYGVKD. The CDR3 has 16 amino acids. V lost 3 bases to trimming and J lost 2 bases, with 17 bases between them. CDR3 nucleotides: TGTGCCATCAGTGATGGTATGGCAGCTTCTACCTACGAGCAGTACTTC. Protein sequence: CAISDGMAASTYEQYF.